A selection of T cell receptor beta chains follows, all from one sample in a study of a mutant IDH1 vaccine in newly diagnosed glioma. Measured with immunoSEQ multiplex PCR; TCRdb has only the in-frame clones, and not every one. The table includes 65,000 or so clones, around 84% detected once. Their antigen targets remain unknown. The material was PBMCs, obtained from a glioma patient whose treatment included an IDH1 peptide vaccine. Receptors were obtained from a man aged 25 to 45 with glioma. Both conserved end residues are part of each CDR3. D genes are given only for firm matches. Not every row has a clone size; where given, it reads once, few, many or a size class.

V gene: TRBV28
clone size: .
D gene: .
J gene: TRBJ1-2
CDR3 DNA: TGTGCCAGCAGTTTGGACAGAGATAACTATGGCTACACCTTC
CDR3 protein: CASSLDRDNYGYTF

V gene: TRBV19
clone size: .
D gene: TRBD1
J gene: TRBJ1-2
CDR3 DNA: TGTGCCAGTACCCCCGGGGGGGCCGGACAGGGATCAAACACCTTC
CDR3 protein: CASTPGGAGQGSNTF

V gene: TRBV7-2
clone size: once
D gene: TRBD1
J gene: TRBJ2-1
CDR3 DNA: TGTGCCAGCAGCTTAAGAACAGGGGGCGGGAATGAGCAGTTCTTC
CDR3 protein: CASSLRTGGGNEQFF

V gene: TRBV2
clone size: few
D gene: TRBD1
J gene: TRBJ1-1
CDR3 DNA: TGTGCCAGCAGTAAGCGACAGGGTTGGTTGGACACTGAAGCTTTCTTT
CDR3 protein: CASSKRQGWLDTEAFF

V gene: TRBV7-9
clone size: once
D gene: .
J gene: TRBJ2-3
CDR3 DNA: TGTGCCAGCAGCTTAGCAACTAGCTCAGATACGCAGTATTTT
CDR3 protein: CASSLATSSDTQYF

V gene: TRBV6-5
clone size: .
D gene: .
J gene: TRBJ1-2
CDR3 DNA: TGTGCCAGCACCCCACAGGGTGTGAATGGCTACACCTTC
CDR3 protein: CASTPQGVNGYTF

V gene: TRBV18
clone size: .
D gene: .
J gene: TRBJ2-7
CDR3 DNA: TGTGCCAGCTCACCATTTTCCGGGCAGGATGCCTACGAGCAGTACTTC
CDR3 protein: CASSPFSGQDAYEQYF

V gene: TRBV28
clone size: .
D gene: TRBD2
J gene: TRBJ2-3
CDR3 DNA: TGTGCCAGCAGTTATGAGACTAGCGGTTTCACATGGCAGTATTTT
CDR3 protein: CASSYETSGFTWQYF

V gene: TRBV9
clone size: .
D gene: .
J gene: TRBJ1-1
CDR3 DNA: TGTGCCAGCAGCGTAGCACGGCAGGGGGAAGCTTTCTTT
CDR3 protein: CASSVARQGEAFF

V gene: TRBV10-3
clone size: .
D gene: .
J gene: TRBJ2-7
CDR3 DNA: TGTGCCACCAGGATGACAAACTACGAGCAGTACTTC
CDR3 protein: CATRMTNYEQYF

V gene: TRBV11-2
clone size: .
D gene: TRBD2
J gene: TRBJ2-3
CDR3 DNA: TGTGCCAGCAGCTTACGTACTAGCGGGGAACTTTCTAGCACAGATACGCAGTATTTT
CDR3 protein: CASSLRTSGELSSTDTQYF

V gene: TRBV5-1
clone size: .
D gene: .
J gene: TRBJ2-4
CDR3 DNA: TGCGCCAGCAGCCCAGGACTAGCCAAAAACATTCAGTACTTC
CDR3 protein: CASSPGLAKNIQYF

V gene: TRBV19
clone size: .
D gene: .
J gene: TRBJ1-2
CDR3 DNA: TGTGCCAGTAGAAGCGGGGGGGGTGGCTACACCTTC
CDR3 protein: CASRSGGGGYTF

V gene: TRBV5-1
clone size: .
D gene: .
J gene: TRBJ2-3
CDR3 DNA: TGCGCCAGCAGCCGACAGACTAGCACAGATACGCAGTATTTT
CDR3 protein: CASSRQTSTDTQYF

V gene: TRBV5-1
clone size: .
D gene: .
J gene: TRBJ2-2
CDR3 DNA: TGCGCCAGCAGCTCAGGTTGGGGGATGGACACCGGGGAGCTGTTTTTT
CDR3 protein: CASSSGWGMDTGELFF

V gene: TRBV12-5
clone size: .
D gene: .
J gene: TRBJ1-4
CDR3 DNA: TGTGCTAGTGGTTTGGGACAGGATAACGAAAAACTGTTTTTT
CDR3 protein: CASGLGQDNEKLFF

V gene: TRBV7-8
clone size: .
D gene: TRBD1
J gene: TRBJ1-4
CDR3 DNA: TGTGCCAGCAGCTTAGCGGCTCACAGGGGTTATGAAAAACTGTTTTTT
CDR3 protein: CASSLAAHRGYEKLFF

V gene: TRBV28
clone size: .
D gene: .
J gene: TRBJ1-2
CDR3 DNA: TGTGCCAGCAGTTCTGTCTATGGCTACACCTTC
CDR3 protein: CASSSVYGYTF

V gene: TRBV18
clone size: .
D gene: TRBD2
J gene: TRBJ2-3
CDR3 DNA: TGTGCCAGCTCACGACCACTCAGCGGGGGGGCCCTGGGCACAGATACGCAGTATTTT
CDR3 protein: CASSRPLSGGALGTDTQYF

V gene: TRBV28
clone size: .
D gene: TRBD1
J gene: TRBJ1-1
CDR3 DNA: TGTGCCAGCAGTCCCCGGGACAGGGAATTGAACACTGAAGCTTTCTTT
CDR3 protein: CASSPRDRELNTEAFF

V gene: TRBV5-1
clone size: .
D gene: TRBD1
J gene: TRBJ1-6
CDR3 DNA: TGCGCCAGCAGCTACGGACAGGTGTATAATTCACCCCTCCACTTT
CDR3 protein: CASSYGQVYNSPLHF

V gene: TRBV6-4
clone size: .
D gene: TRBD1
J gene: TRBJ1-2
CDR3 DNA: TGTGCCAGCAGTGACTCAATGACAGGGCGCTATGGCTACACCTTC
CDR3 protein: CASSDSMTGRYGYTF

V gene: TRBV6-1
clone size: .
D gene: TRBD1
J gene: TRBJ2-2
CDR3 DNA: TGTGCCAGCAGTGTCAGACCCGGGACAGGGGCCGGGGAGCTGTTTTTT
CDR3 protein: CASSVRPGTGAGELFF

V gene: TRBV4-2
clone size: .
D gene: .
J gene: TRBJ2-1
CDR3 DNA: TGTGCCAGCAGCCAAGATAACTCGGGTTACAATGAGCAGTTCTTC
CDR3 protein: CASSQDNSGYNEQFF

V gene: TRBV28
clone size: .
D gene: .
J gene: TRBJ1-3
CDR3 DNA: TGTGCCAGCGCAGTCTGGACGGGCTCTGGAAACACCATATATTTT
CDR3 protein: CASAVWTGSGNTIYF

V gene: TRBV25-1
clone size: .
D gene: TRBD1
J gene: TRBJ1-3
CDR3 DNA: TGTGCCAGCAGCCAAACAGGGGGGGACACCATATATTTT
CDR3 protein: CASSQTGGDTIYF

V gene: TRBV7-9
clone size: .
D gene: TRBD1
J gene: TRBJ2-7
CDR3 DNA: TGTGCCAGCAGCCGCGGGACAGGGGCCTCCTACGAGCAGTACTTC
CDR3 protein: CASSRGTGASYEQYF

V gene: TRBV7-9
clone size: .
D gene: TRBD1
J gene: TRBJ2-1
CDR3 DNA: TGTGCCAGCAGCTTAGAAGGCGAGGACAGGGAACTCTACAATGAGCAGTTCTTC
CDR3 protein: CASSLEGEDRELYNEQFF

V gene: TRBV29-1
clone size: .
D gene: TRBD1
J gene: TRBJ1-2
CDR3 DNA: TGCAGCGTTGAACCCCCAGGGGGCAGAGGCTACACCTTC
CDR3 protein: CSVEPPGGRGYTF

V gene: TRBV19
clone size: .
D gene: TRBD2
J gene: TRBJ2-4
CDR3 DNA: TGTGCCAGTAGTATAGGGGGGGGTATGGACAAAAACATTCAGTACTTC
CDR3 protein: CASSIGGGMDKNIQYF

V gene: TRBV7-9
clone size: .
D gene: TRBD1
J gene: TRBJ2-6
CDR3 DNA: TGTGCCAGACAGGGGACTGGGGCCAACGTCCTGACTTTC
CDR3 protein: CARQGTGANVLTF

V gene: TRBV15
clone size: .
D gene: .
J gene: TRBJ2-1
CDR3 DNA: TGTGCCACCAGCAATAGGGGGGGTTACAATGAGCAGTTCTTC
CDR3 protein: CATSNRGGYNEQFF

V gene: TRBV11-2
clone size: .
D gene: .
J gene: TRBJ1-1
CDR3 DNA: TGTGCCAGCAGCACAACCCTGGGGCTGACTGAAGCTTTCTTT
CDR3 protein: CASSTTLGLTEAFF

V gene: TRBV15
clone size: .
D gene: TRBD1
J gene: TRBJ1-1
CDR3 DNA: TGTGCCACCAGCAGAGATCGGGGGACAGGGGTGGACGCTTTCTTT
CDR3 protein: CATSRDRGTGVDAFF

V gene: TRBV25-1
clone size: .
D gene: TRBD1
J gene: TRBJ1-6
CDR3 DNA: TGTGCCAGCAGGCAGACAGGGAATAATTCACCCCTCCACTTT
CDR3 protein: CASRQTGNNSPLHF

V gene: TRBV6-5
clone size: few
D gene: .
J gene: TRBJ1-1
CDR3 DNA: TGTGCCAGTAGTCACAGGGTGAACACTGAAGCTTTCTTT
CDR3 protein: CASSHRVNTEAFF

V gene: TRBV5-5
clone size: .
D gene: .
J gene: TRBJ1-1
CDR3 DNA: TGTGCCAGCAGCCTGGGGGCGGGAGCAGCTTTCTTT
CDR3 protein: CASSLGAGAAFF

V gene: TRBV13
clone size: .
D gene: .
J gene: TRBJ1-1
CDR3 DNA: TGTGCCAGCAGCCCGCCGGCTGAATTGTCGGCTTTCTTT
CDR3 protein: CASSPPAELSAFF

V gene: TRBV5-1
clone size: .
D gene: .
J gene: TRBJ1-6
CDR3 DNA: TGCGCCAGCAGCTTGGACGGAGCCTATAATTCACCCCTCCACTTT
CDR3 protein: CASSLDGAYNSPLHF

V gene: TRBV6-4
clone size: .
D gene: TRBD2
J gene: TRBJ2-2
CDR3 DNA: TGTGCCAGCAGTGCGAGCGGGGGTACCGGGGAGCTGTTTTTT
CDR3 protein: CASSASGGTGELFF

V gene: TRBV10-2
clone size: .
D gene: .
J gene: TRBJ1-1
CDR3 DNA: TGCGCCAGCGAGGACAGAAAGAACACTGAAGCTTTCTTT
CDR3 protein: CASEDRKNTEAFF

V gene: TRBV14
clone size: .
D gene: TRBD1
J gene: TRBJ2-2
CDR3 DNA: TGTGCCAGCAGCCAACAACCGGGACAGGTGGTCACCGGGGAGCTGTTTTTT
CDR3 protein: CASSQQPGQVVTGELFF

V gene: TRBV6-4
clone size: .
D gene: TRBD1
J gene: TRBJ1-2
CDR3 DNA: TGTGCCAGCAGTGACTCGGGACAGGGCCTTTTTTGGGGCTACACCTTC
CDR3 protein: CASSDSGQGLFWGYTF

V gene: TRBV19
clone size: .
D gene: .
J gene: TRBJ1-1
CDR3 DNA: TGTGCCAGTAGTCCAGTGAAAGGGGGAGCTTTCTTT
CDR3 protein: CASSPVKGGAFF

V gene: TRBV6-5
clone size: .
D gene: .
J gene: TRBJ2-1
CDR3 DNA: TGTGCCAGCAGTTGGGAGGGGGGAACCTACAATGAGCAGTTCTTC
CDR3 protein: CASSWEGGTYNEQFF

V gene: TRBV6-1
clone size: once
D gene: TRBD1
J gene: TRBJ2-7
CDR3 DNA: TGTGCCAGCAGGGGACAGGCGAGCTCCTACGAGCAGTACTTC
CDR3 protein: CASRGQASSYEQYF

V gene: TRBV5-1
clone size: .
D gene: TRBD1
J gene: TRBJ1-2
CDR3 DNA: TGCGCCAGCAGCCCGGTGGGGACAGGCCGCTATGGCTACACCTTC
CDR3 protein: CASSPVGTGRYGYTF

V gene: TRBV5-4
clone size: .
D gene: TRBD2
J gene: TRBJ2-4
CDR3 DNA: TGTGCCAGCAGCTTACTAGCGGGGGGGCAAGGGAACATTCAGTACTTC
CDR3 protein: CASSLLAGGQGNIQYF

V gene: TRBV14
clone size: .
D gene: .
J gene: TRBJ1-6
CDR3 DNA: TGTGCCAGCAGCCGTAGATCCCCATATAATTCACCCCTCCACTTT
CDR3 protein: CASSRRSPYNSPLHF

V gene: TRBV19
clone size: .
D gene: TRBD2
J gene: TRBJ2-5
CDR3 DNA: TGTGCCAGTAGTACCCGACTAGCGGGTTACCAAGAGACCCAGTACTTC
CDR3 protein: CASSTRLAGYQETQYF

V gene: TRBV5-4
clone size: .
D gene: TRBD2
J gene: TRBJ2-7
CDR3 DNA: TGTGCCAGCAGCACAGGATTAACCGGGACTAGCGGGGTCTACGAGCAGTACTTC
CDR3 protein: CASSTGLTGTSGVYEQYF